The 15 T cell receptor beta chains presented below share a single source sample, sequenced in a study of blood T cell repertoires in COVID-19. Only in-frame clones appear in the TCRdb table, and some are missing; sequencing was by immunoSEQ multiplex PCR. Of about 490,000 clones in the sample, over 75% are singletons; the top ten hold under 4%. Sequenced material: peripheral blood. These TCRs come from a human donor in a cohort sampled during active COVID-19.

The chain uses TRBV3-1 (or the pseudogene TRBV3-2) and TRBJ2-5; D gene unclear. Germline values: CDR1 LGHDT, CDR2 YNNKEL (reference sequence). There are 15 residues in the CDR3. V lost 3 bases and J lost 1, with 12 bases in between. The CDR3, as DNA: TGTGCCAGCAGCCATACGGGTTGGCGCCAAGAGACCCAGTACTTC. Translated, it gives CASSHTGWRQETQYF.

The CDR3 region has the DNA TGTGCCAGCAGTTCAACAGGGCCGAACACTGAAGCTTTCTTT. It yields the protein CASSSTGPNTEAFF. The chain couples TRBV7-3 to TRBJ1-1; the D gene is possibly TRBD1 (6 bases). The CDR3 loop spans 14 amino acids. In germline, CDR1 is SGHTA, CDR2 FQGTGA. Deletions cut 6 bases from V and 1 base from J, with 12 bases between.

The J gene is TRBJ1-2, the V gene TRBV30; no clear D. Germline CDR1 and CDR2: GTSNPN and SVGIG (reference sequence). The CDR3 extends over 13 amino acids. Trimming cost V 4 bases and J 3 bases, with 12 bases left between them. This CDR3 is CAWKRGGDYGYTF. The CDR3, as DNA: TGTGCCTGGAAACGAGGAGGTGACTATGGCTACACCTTC. Together with reference TRBV30 and TRBJ1-2, the CDR3 gives the full variable domain: SQTIHQWPATLVQPVGSPLSLECTVEGTSNPNLYWYRQAAGRGLQLLFYSVGIGQISSEVPQNLSASRPQDRQFILSSKKLLLSDSGFYLCAWKRGGDYGYTFGSGTRLTVV.

The chain employs TRBV3-1 (or the pseudogene TRBV3-2) and TRBJ1-1, with 9 bases aligning to TRBD1. V lost 0 bases and J lost 5; bases outside the gene matches: 7. This CDR3 spans 16 amino acids. CDR1 is LGHDT, CDR2 YNNKEL, per germline (reference sequence). Here the CDR3 reads CASSQDLGQGRTEAFF. CDR3 nucleotides: TGTGCCAGCAGCCAAGATTTGGGACAGGGAAGGACTGAAGCTTTCTTT.

This clone was counted a single time. This chain links TRBV12-3 or TRBV12-4 with TRBJ1-1; TRBD1 matches 7 bases. Trimming cost V 6 bases and J 4 bases; bases outside gene matches: 5. This CDR3 comprises 13 residues. The CDR3 loop is CASRPGQATEAFF. CDR3 coding DNA: TGTGCCAGCAGACCCGGACAGGCCACTGAAGCTTTCTTT.

The chain links TRBV2 to TRBJ2-7; weak D call: TRBD2 (6 bases). The CDR3 is made up of 14 amino acids. V shed 1 base and J shed 9 bases, with 16 bases lying between them. Germline V CDR1 and CDR2: SNHLY, FYNNEI. CDR3 sequence (DNA): TGTGCCAGCAGTGAAGGGACTAACCGTGGGGGGCAGTACTTC. Protein product: CASSEGTNRGGQYF.

The V and J genes are TRBV3-1 (or the pseudogene TRBV3-2) and TRBJ2-4; possibly TRBD1 for D (6 bases). V shed 0 bases and J shed 16 bases, with 19 bases lying between them. The length of the CDR3 is 14 residues. CDR1 is LGHDT, CDR2 YNNKEL, per germline (reference sequence). The CDR3 bases are TGTGCCAGCAGCCAAGACTCGACCAACAGGGTGCTATACTTC. It codes for CASSQDSTNRVLYF.

The rearrangement links TRBV24-1 to TRBJ2-3, with 9 bases matching TRBD2. Per germline, CDR1 KGHDR and CDR2 SFDVKD. The J segment lost 6 bases and the V segment lost 5 bases, leaving 8 bases of the junction unmatched. This CDR3 has 15 amino acids. The CDR3 nucleotides are TGTGCCACCAGTGGGTGGACTAGCGAGAGGGATACGCAGTATTTT. Its protein is CATSGWTSERDTQYF.

The V gene is TRBV9, the J gene TRBJ1-5, with D unresolved. The germline V and J ends were trimmed by 0 bases and 9 bases, with 10 bases remaining between them. This CDR3 region has 13 residues. Germline V CDR1 and CDR2: SGDLS, YYNGEE. The CDR3 DNA reads TGTGCCAGCAGCGTAGAGCCTGGGCGGCCCCAGCATTTT. It is translated as CASSVEPGRPQHF.

The count of this clone is one. The V gene is TRBV28, the J gene TRBJ2-1; TRBD2 aligns across 7 bases. Losses at the gene ends were 6 bases for V and 6 bases for J; bases not matched to a gene: 8. Germline loops: CDR1 MDHEN, CDR2 SYDVKM. The length of the CDR3 is 14 residues. The CDR3 DNA reads TGTGCCAGCAGAGAATATCAGCGGGGCAATGAGCAGTTCTTC. It yields the protein CASREYQRGNEQFF.

V usage is TRBV28 and J usage is TRBJ2-3; TRBD1 matches 9 bases. With V trimmed by 3 bases and J by 1 base, 2 bases remained unmatched. The CDR3 totals 15 residues. CDR1 is MDHEN and CDR2 is SYDVKM in the germline V gene. The CDR3 nucleotides read TGTGCCAGCAGTTTGAGGACAGGGGGCACAGATACGCAGTATTTT. Its translation is CASSLRTGGTDTQYF.

This sequence joins TRBV25-1 and TRBJ1-2; unclear D gene. The CDR3 totals 11 residues. V dropped 11 bases and J dropped 4 bases, with 11 bases sitting between them. In germline, CDR1 is MGHDK, CDR2 SYGVNS. CDR3 DNA sequence: TGTGCCTATGGCTCGGGCTATGGCTACACCTTC. Protein product: CAYGSGYGYTF.

The chain couples TRBV27 to TRBJ1-2; D unresolved. Trimming shortened V by 3 bases and J by 4 bases, and 27 bases separated the two germline ends. This CDR3 has 19 amino acids. From germline, CDR1 is MNHEY and CDR2 SMNVEV (reference sequence). In DNA, the CDR3 is TGTGCCAGCAGTTTTTGGGGATCTGGGGAGGAGAAGGGAAGCTATGGCTACACCTTC. It yields the protein CASSFWGSGEEKGSYGYTF.

This chain links TRBV6-2 or TRBV6-3 with TRBJ1-1, with D unclear. Germline V gene data show CDR1 as MNHEY and CDR2 as SVGEGT. This CDR3 spans 14 amino acids. Trimming left V 3 bases short and J 0 bases short, with 8 bases between. The CDR3 sequence is CASSYPGLNTEAFF. The CDR3 DNA reads TGTGCCAGCAGTTATCCCGGGTTGAACACTGAAGCTTTCTTT.

This clone turned up a few times. This sequence joins TRBV28 and TRBJ1-1, with D perhaps TRBD1 (5 bases). V shed 4 bases and J shed 7 bases, with 19 bases lying between them. Germline CDR1 is MDHEN and CDR2 is SYDVKM. The CDR3 contains 15 residues. The CDR3 protein is CASSSIRGHYNEAFF. In nucleotides, the CDR3 is TGTGCCAGCAGTTCAATCCGCGGACATTATAATGAAGCTTTCTTT.